The rows below give T cell receptor beta chains drawn from one sample of a study of Ad26.COV2.S vaccination and SARS-CoV-2 variants. Repertoires were generated with immunoSEQ multiplex PCR, while TCRdb's copy carries only in-frame clones and drops some. This table has about 390,000 clones, over 80% appearing once. The material was peripheral blood, obtained in a trial of Ad26.COV2.S vaccine versus placebo. These receptors were obtained from a person aged 18 to 59 who received the Ad26.COV2.S COVID-19 vaccine or a placebo. The CDR3 runs from the conserved cysteine through the conserved F or W. The D gene is left open where the match is weak. Expanded clones are given a class, and other clones once, few, many or no size at all.

J gene	clone size	V gene	D gene	CDR3 protein	CDR3 DNA
TRBJ2-7	once	TRBV7-9	NA	CASSLLRRGIYEQYF	TGTGCCAGCAGCTTACTTCGGCGGGGAATCTACGAGCAGTACTTC
TRBJ1-1	NA	TRBV5-1	TRBD1	CASSPGEGATTEAFF	TGCGCCAGCAGCCCCGGGGAGGGGGCGACGACTGAAGCTTTCTTT
TRBJ1-6	once	TRBV9	NA	CASSVRAGGSPLHF	TGTGCCAGCAGCGTAAGGGCGGGGGGTTCACCCCTCCACTTT
TRBJ2-1	NA	TRBV7-2	NA	CASSYTLIQNNEQFF	TGTGCCAGCAGCTATACCCTAATCCAAAACAATGAGCAGTTCTTC
TRBJ1-4	NA	TRBV3-1/TRBV3-2	TRBD1	CASSPTGGGREKLFF	TGTGCCAGCAGCCCCACAGGGGGCGGTCGTGAAAAACTGTTTTTT
TRBJ1-2	NA	TRBV27	NA	CASRVDRNYGYTF	TGTGCCAGCAGAGTGGACAGAAACTATGGCTACACCTTC
TRBJ2-3	NA	TRBV4-3	NA	CASSQDGEGGDTQYF	TGCGCCAGCAGCCAAGACGGAGAGGGGGGAGATACGCAGTATTTT
TRBJ2-2	NA	TRBV4-1	TRBD1	CASSPLRQGANTGELFF	TGCGCCAGCAGCCCCTTAAGACAGGGGGCGAACACCGGGGAGCTGTTTTTT
TRBJ1-1	NA	TRBV19	NA	CASRLTRATNTEAFF	TGTGCCAGTAGACTTACTAGGGCAACGAACACTGAAGCTTTCTTT
TRBJ1-5	NA	TRBV6-2/TRBV6-3	TRBD1	CASSRRTGSNQPQHF	TGTGCCAGCAGTCGACGGACAGGGAGCAATCAGCCCCAGCATTTT
TRBJ1-1	NA	TRBV3-1/TRBV3-2	TRBD1	CASSLFGTGEAFF	TGTGCCAGCAGCCTTTTTGGGACAGGAGAAGCTTTCTTT
TRBJ2-3	NA	TRBV14	NA	CASSKGAAYFDTQYF	TGTGCCAGCAGCAAAGGGGCCGCATACTTCGATACGCAGTATTTT
TRBJ2-3	once	TRBV7-2	TRBD2	CASSFRRRGGSTDTQYF	TGTGCCAGCAGCTTCCGTCGGCGGGGGGGTAGCACAGATACGCAGTATTTT
TRBJ2-7	NA	TRBV11-2	NA	CASCPPSSYEQYF	TGTGCCAGCTGCCCCCCGAGCTCCTACGAGCAGTACTTC
TRBJ2-2	NA	TRBV18	TRBD2	CASSLRTSSGELFF	TGTGCCAGCTCACTGAGGACTAGTTCCGGGGAGCTGTTTTTT
TRBJ2-1	NA	TRBV4-1	TRBD2	CASSQTRLAVEQFF	TGCGCCAGCAGCCAAACTCGACTAGCAGTTGAGCAGTTCTTC
TRBJ2-2	NA	TRBV18	NA	CASSPLSSANTGELFF	TGTGCCAGCTCACCACTTTCATCAGCGAACACCGGGGAGCTGTTTTTT
TRBJ1-1	once	TRBV7-2	NA	CASSLVPRGNTEAFF	TGTGCCAGCAGCTTAGTCCCTAGGGGGAACACTGAAGCTTTCTTT
TRBJ2-7	NA	TRBV19	TRBD1	CASSNRDRGYEQYF	TGTGCCAGTAGTAACCGGGACAGGGGCTACGAGCAGTACTTC
TRBJ1-3	NA	TRBV9	TRBD1	CASSVGQGSSSGNTIYF	TGTGCCAGCAGCGTAGGACAGGGATCCTCCTCTGGAAACACCATATATTTT
TRBJ2-7	NA	TRBV4-1	NA	CASSQPTGIHEQYF	TGCGCCAGCAGCCAACCGACAGGTATCCACGAGCAGTACTTC
TRBJ2-5	NA	TRBV11-3	NA	CASSLGDRETQYF	TGTGCCAGCAGCTTAGGGGATAGGGAGACCCAGTACTTC
TRBJ2-7	NA	TRBV10-3	TRBD1	CAILDRERTYEQYF	TGTGCCATCCTTGACAGGGAACGAACCTACGAGCAGTACTTC
TRBJ2-7	NA	TRBV28	NA	CASSEPTDYEQYF	TGTGCCAGCAGTGAACCGACAGATTACGAGCAGTACTTC
TRBJ1-2	NA	TRBV29-1	NA	CSVTTPGAGFYGYTF	TGCAGCGTTACCACTCCAGGGGCCGGATTCTATGGCTACACCTTC
TRBJ1-1	NA	TRBV2	NA	CASSEWSEAFF	TGTGCCAGCAGTGAGTGGTCTGAAGCTTTCTTT
TRBJ2-1	NA	TRBV18	TRBD2	CASSSGTSVDNEQFF	TGTGCCAGCTCATCCGGGACTAGCGTCGACAATGAGCAGTTCTTC
TRBJ1-2	NA	TRBV5-1	NA	CASSLVLGNNYGYTF	TGCGCCAGCAGCTTGGTGTTAGGGAATAACTATGGCTACACCTTC
TRBJ1-3	once	TRBV4-1	NA	CASSQVGERDRYF	TGCGCCAGCAGCCAAGTTGGGGAAAGGGATCGATATTTT
TRBJ2-5	NA	TRBV27	NA	CASTTRPEETQYF	TGTGCCAGCACCACACGCCCAGAAGAGACCCAGTACTTC
TRBJ2-3	NA	TRBV15	NA	CATSLEGSDTKYF	TGTGCCACCAGTCTAGAGGGCTCCGACACAAAGTATTTT
TRBJ1-1	NA	TRBV5-1	NA	CASSLEGGIPEAFF	TGCGCCAGCAGCTTAGAGGGGGGTATCCCTGAAGCTTTCTTT
TRBJ1-1	NA	TRBV5-1	NA	CASSLTGNTEAFF	TGCGCCAGCAGCTTGACTGGGAACACTGAAGCTTTCTTT
TRBJ1-2	NA	TRBV4-3	TRBD1	CASSQGTGAQHGYTF	TGCGCCAGCAGCCAAGGGACAGGGGCACAGCATGGCTACACCTTC
TRBJ2-5	few	TRBV25-1	NA	CASSESRAVLETQYF	TGTGCCAGCAGTGAGTCCAGGGCGGTTCTAGAGACCCAGTACTTC
TRBJ1-2	NA	TRBV27	NA	CASSWGTPPLNYGYTF	TGTGCCAGCAGTTGGGGGACGCCCCCCCTTAACTATGGCTACACCTTC
TRBJ1-4	NA	TRBV7-2	TRBD1	CASSPDRGNEKLFF	TGTGCCAGCAGCCCTGACAGGGGGAATGAAAAACTGTTTTTT
TRBJ1-1	NA	TRBV7-9	TRBD1	CASSGRTGKGTEAFF	TGTGCCAGCAGCGGCCGGACAGGGAAGGGCACTGAAGCTTTCTTT
TRBJ1-2	NA	TRBV5-4	NA	CASSAGQGLFYGYTF	TGTGCCAGCAGCGCGGGTCAGGGCCTATTTTATGGCTACACCTTC
TRBJ2-1	once	TRBV4-3	NA	CASSQIYRGNEQFF	TGCGCCAGCAGCCAAATTTACCGGGGCAATGAGCAGTTCTTC